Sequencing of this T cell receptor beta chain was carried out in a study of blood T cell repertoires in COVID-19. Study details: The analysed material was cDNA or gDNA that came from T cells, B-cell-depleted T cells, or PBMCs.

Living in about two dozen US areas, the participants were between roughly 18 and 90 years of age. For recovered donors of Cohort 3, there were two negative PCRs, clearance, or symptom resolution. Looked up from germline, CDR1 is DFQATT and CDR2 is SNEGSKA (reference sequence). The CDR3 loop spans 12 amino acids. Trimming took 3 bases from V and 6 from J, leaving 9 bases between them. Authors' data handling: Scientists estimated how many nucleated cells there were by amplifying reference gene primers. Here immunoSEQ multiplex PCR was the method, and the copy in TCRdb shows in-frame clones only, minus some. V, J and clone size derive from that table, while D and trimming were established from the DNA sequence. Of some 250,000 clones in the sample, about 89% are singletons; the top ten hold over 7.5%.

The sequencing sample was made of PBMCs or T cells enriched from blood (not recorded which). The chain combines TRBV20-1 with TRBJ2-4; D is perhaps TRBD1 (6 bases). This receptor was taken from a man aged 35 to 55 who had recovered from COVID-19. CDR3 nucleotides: TGCAGTGCTAGTACAGGGAGAAACATTCAGTACTTC. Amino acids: CSASTGRNIQYF.